These 18 T cell receptor beta chains were all obtained from the same sample, sequenced in a study of chemoradiotherapy in HPV16-positive cancers. The repertoire was sequenced with immunoSEQ multiplex PCR; TCRdb's copy has only in-frame clones and lacks some. In the table there are around 62,000 clones, about nine tenths of which are singletons. Material: blood, obtained from a patient who underwent chemoradiotherapy. The receptors were sampled from a human donor with HPV-associated anogenital cancer.

This chain joins TRBV6-5 and TRBJ1-1; the D is unclear. V was trimmed by 2 bases and J by 3 bases, leaving 7 bases between them. The CDR3 contains 13 residues. The germline gives CDR1 MNHEY, CDR2 SVGAGI. The CDR3 DNA follows: TGTGCCAGCAGTTACCCGGGTCACACTGAAGCTTTCTTT. Translating gives CASSYPGHTEAFF.

This clone was counted between two and nine times. The rearrangement links TRBV9 to TRBJ1-2; the match to TRBD1 covers 11 bases. Trimming removed 2 bases from V and 8 bases from J; junction bases left unmatched: 5. Germline CDR1 reads SGDLS; CDR2 reads YYNGEE. The CDR3 length is 14 residues. The CDR3 nucleotides read TGTGCCAGCAGCGTCGGACAGGGGGCAGCGGGCTACACCTTC. This encodes CASSVGQGAAGYTF.

The chain has TRBV16 and TRBJ2-7, with D tentatively TRBD1 (6 bases). The CDR3 has 16 amino acids. Germline CDR1 and CDR2: KGHSY and FQNENV. V was cut by 2 bases and J by 1 base, with 15 bases left in between. CDR3: CASSQPDSDASYEQYF. CDR3 nucleotide sequence: TGTGCCAGCAGCCAACCGGACAGCGATGCTTCCTACGAGCAGTACTTC.

The chain combines TRBV18 with TRBJ1-1, with TRBD1 matching over 7 bases. The germline gives CDR1 KGHSH, CDR2 LQKENI. V shed 4 bases, J shed 1 base, and the junction held 6 bases outside the gene matches. This CDR3 has 15 residues. The CDR3 sequence is CASSLSGQKNTEAFF. CDR3 nucleotides: TGTGCCAGCTCACTATCGGGACAGAAGAACACTGAAGCTTTCTTT.

This chain connects TRBV29-1 to TRBJ2-7; D not resolved. The CDR3 length is 13 residues. Looked up from germline, CDR1 is SQVTM and CDR2 is ANQGSEA. Trimming cost V 4 bases and J 6 bases, with 16 bases left between them. The CDR3 DNA sequence: TGCAGCGTTGGGCGGCTGGTCGACGGCGAGCAGTACTTC. Its translation: CSVGRLVDGEQYF.

The chain has TRBV9 and TRBJ2-7; 9 bases align to TRBD2. The CDR3 is made up of 16 amino acids. Germline values: CDR1 SGDLS, CDR2 YYNGEE. J lost 2 bases, V lost 3 bases, and 9 bases had no gene match. CDR3 nucleotide sequence: TGTGCCAGCAGCGGTAGCGGGGGAACCTCTACCTACGAGCAGTACTTC. Amino acid sequence: CASSGSGGTSTYEQYF.

V is TRBV19 and J is TRBJ2-1; 8 nucleotides match TRBD2. The CDR3 sequence is 18 residues long. Losses at the gene ends were 4 bases for V and 4 bases for J; bases not matched to a gene: 15. Germline V gives CDR1 LNHDA, CDR2 SQIVND (reference sequence). The CDR3 nucleotides are TGTGCCAGTAGTACGGCGGCCGGGACTAGTTTCCCTTACAATGAGCAGTTCTTC. Its translation is CASSTAAGTSFPYNEQFF.

The genes are TRBV7-2 and TRBJ1-1; no firm D call. The length of the CDR3 is 17 residues. The ends were cut back, 1 base at V and 3 bases at J, with 18 bases in the middle. Germline V gene data show CDR1 as SGHTA and CDR2 as FQGNSA. The CDR3 spells CASSLERFRMADTEAFF. The DNA of the CDR3 is TGTGCCAGCAGCTTAGAACGGTTTAGGATGGCGGACACTGAAGCTTTCTTT.

The chain joins TRBV5-4 to TRBJ2-7; D is perhaps TRBD1 (6 bases). Germline V lookup: CDR1 SGHNT, CDR2 YYREEE (reference sequence). With 4 bases removed from V and 1 base from J, the gap between germline ends came to 15 bases. The CDR3 length is 15 residues. The CDR3 region has the DNA TGTGCCAGCAGCCAGCGGACAGAAATGTCCTACGAGCAGTACTTC. Protein: CASSQRTEMSYEQYF.

V usage is TRBV19 and J usage is TRBJ2-5, with 7 nucleotides matching TRBD1. The length of the CDR3 is 15 residues. Germline assignment: CDR1 LNHDA and CDR2 SQIVND (reference sequence). With 8 bases clipped from V and 5 bases from J, the junction kept 14 bases outside the gene matches. CDR3 in amino acids: CASSGFRTGAETQYF. CDR3 nucleotide sequence: TGTGCCAGTTCAGGATTCCGTACAGGGGCGGAGACCCAGTACTTC.

This chain uses TRBV4-1 with TRBJ1-2; TRBD1 matches at 8 bases. The CDR3 has 18 amino acids. Germline CDR1 MGHRA, CDR2 YSYEKL. V shed 1 base, J shed 6 bases, and the junction held 16 bases outside the gene matches. The CDR3 region is CASSQVTGAGGAFDGYTF. DNA for the CDR3: TGCGCCAGCAGCCAAGTTACGGGCGCAGGGGGCGCATTCGATGGCTACACCTTC.

The chain has TRBV27 and TRBJ2-6; TRBD1 matches 8 bases. CDR1 and CDR2 (germline): MNHEY, SMNVEV (reference sequence). The CDR3 runs to 17 residues. The V segment lost 5 bases and the J segment 4 bases; nucleotides outside the gene matches: 10. This CDR3 reads CASSLAWTGSGANVLTF. CDR3 bases: TGTGCCAGCAGTCTCGCCTGGACAGGGTCAGGGGCCAACGTCCTGACTTTC.

The J gene is TRBJ1-2, the V gene TRBV19, with 7 nucleotides matching TRBD1. The CDR3 sequence is 15 residues long. Germline CDR1 and CDR2: LNHDA and SQIVND (reference sequence). V gave up 7 bases and J gave up 0 bases; unmatched junction bases: 8. CDR3 loop: CASKARDSPNYGYTF. CDR3 coding DNA: TGTGCCAGTAAGGCCAGGGACAGTCCTAACTATGGCTACACCTTC.

The V and J genes are TRBV28 and TRBJ1-2; D remains ambiguous. Germline loops: CDR1 MDHEN, CDR2 SYDVKM. The CDR3 length is 13 residues. V shed 6 bases and J shed 8 bases, with 16 bases lying between them. CDR3 sequence reads: CASSPGPVRGYTF. In DNA, the CDR3 is TGTGCCAGCAGCCCCGGGCCGGTAAGAGGCTACACCTTC.

V is TRBV30 and J is TRBJ2-1, with D perhaps matching TRBD1 (7 bases). This CDR3 comprises 16 residues. V lost 0 bases to trimming and J lost 8 bases, with 20 bases between them. Germline loops: CDR1 GTSNPN, CDR2 SVGIG (reference sequence). Here the CDR3 reads CAWSVLGQGGYYEQFF. CDR3 in DNA: TGTGCCTGGAGTGTACTCGGGCAGGGGGGCTATTATGAGCAGTTCTTC.

This chain links TRBV11-2 with TRBJ2-7; no clear D. Germline lookup yields CDR1 SGHAT and CDR2 FQNNGV. Trimming pared 2 bases from V and 2 bases from J, leaving 1 base between. The CDR3 spans 11 residues. The CDR3 loop is CASSLTYEQYF. The CDR3 DNA sequence: TGTGCCAGCAGCTTAACCTACGAGCAGTACTTC. Variable domain in full (rest from reference TRBV11-2 and TRBJ2-7): EAGVAQSPRYKIIEKRQSVAFWCNPISGHATLYWYQQILGQGPKLLIQFQNNGVVDDSQLPKDRFSAERLKGVDSTLKIQPAKLEDSAVYLCASSLTYEQYFGPGTRLTVT.

V gene TRBV27 combines with J gene TRBJ1-1; 10 positions match TRBD1. This CDR3 contains 16 residues. CDR1 and CDR2 from the germline V gene are MNHEY and SMNVEV (reference sequence). The trim removed 3 bases at V and 4 bases at J, leaving 8 bases unmatched. The CDR3 DNA reads as TGTGCCAGCAGTTTGGGGACAGGGGAAAAGGGCACTGAAGCTTTCTTT. Amino acid sequence: CASSLGTGEKGTEAFF.

The chain links TRBV2 to TRBJ1-4; TRBD1 agrees at 10 bases. CDR3 length: 15 residues. From germline, CDR1 is SNHLY and CDR2 FYNNEI. Trimming removed 4 bases from V and 7 bases from J; junction bases left unmatched: 6. CDR3 region: CASSGTGGKGEKLFF. CDR3 nucleotides: TGTGCCAGCAGTGGGACAGGGGGTAAAGGTGAAAAACTGTTTTTT.